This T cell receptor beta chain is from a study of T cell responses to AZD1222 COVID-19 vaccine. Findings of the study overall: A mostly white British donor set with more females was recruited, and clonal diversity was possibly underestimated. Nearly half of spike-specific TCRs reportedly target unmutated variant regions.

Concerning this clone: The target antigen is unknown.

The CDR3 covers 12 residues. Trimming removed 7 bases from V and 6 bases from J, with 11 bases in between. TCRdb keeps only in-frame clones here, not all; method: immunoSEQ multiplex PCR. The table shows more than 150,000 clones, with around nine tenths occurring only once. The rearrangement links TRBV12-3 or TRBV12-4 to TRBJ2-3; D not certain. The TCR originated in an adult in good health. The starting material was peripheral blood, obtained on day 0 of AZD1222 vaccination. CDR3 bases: TGTGCCAGCAAACGGTCAACGGATACGCAGTATTTT. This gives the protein CASKRSTDTQYF.